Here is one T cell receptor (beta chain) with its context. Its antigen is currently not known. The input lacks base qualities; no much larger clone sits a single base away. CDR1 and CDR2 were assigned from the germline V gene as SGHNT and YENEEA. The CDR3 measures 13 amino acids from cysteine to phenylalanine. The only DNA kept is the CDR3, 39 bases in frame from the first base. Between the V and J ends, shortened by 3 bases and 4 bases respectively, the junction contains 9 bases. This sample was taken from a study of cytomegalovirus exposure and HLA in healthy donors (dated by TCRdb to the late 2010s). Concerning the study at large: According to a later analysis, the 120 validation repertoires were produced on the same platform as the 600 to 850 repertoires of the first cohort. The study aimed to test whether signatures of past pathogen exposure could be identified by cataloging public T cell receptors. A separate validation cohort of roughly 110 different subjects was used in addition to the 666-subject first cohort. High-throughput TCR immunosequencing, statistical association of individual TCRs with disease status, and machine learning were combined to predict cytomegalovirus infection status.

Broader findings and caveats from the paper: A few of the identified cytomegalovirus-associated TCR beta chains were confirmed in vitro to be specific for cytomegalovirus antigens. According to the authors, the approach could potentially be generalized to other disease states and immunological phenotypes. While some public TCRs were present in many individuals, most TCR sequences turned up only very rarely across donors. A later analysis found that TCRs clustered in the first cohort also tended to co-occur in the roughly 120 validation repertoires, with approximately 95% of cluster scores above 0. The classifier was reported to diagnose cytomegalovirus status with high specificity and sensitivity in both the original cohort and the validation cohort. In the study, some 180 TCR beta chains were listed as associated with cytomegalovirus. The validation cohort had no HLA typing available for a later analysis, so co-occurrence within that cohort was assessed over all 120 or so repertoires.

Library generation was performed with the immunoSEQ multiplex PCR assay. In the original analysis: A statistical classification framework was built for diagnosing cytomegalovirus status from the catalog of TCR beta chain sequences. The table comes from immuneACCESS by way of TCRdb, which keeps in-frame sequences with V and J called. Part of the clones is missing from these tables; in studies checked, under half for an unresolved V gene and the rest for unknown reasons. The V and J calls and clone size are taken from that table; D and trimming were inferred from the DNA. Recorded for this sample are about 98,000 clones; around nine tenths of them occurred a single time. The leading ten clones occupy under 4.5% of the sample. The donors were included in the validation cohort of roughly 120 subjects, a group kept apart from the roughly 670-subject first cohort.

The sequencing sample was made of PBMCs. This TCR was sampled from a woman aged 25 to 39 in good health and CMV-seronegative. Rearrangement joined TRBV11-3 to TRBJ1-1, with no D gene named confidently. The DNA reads TGTGCCAGCAGCTTTAATAGTGGCACTGAAGCTTTCTTT. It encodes CASSFNSGTEAFF.